The present T cell receptor beta chain was sequenced within a study of blood T cells in healthy people across ages. General study results and limits: Using unsorted PBMCs precluded a conclusive naive versus antigen-experienced comparison. Both higher diversity and more naive CD4+ cells marked long-lived donors when set against aged donors. Among T cells, TCR beta diversity per million cells dropped roughly linearly as age rose.

Points on this clonotype: The antigen is not known.

Primers used in a second PCR of roughly 6 to 12 cycles were a sample-barcoded 5' primer and a J-beta primer mix. Each cDNA molecule, via a template-switch adaptor with 12 random nucleotides, was tagged. MiXCR was run by TCRdb on the 5' RACE reads, yielding one entry per CDR3 protein. The sample has some 1,800,000 distinct CDR3 sequences; 39% are singletons. Trimming took 0 bases from V and 6 from J, leaving 11 bases between them. The CDR3 sequence is 14 residues long. Germline CDR1 and CDR2: SEHNR and FQNEAQ (reference sequence). The sequenced sample consisted of blood. This chain connects TRBV7-9 to TRBJ1-2; D ambiguous. This clonotype originated in a human donor in good health. CDR3 loop: CASSLAAGADGYTF. The DNA of the CDR3 is TGTGCCAGCAGCTTAGCGGCTGGCGCAGATGGCTACACCTTC.